The 21 T cell receptor beta chains given below trace back to one sample, sequenced in a study of T cells after yellow fever vaccination. Using its own MiXCR run on the 5' RACE reads, TCRdb lists one record per CDR3 protein. The table includes 100,000 to 150,000 distinct CDR3 sequences, 6% to 8% detected once. The input for sequencing was CD4+ T cells sorted from PBMCs, taken roughly 10 days after the first yellow fever vaccination. Receptors were obtained from a man younger than 35 who received the YFV17D yellow fever vaccine.

This clonotype was counted at least ten times. The V call is TRBV4-3, the J call TRBJ2-3; TRBD2 matches 9 bases. V shed 0 bases, J shed 4 bases, and the junction held 5 bases outside the gene matches. The CDR3 extends over 16 amino acids. Germline CDR1 LGHNA, CDR2 YSLEER. The CDR3 nucleotides read TGCGCCAGCAGCCAAGATCAGCGGGGGGCCTCAGATACGCAGTATTTT. Translating it yields CASSQDQRGASDTQYF.

This clonotype appeared many times. The chain employs TRBV3-1 and TRBJ2-3, with 9 bases identical to TRBD1. The CDR3 spans 15 residues. Unmatched junction bases numbered 3, after V lost 4 bases and J lost 1 base. The germline gives CDR1 LGHDT, CDR2 YNNKEL (reference sequence). CDR3 in amino acids: CASSPWTGGTDTQYF. The CDR3, as DNA: TGTGCCAGCAGCCCTTGGACAGGGGGCACAGATACGCAGTATTTT.

In DNA, the CDR3 is TGCAGTGCTAGAGAGACGGGGGTGGGGGCCAACGTCCTGACTTTC. Amino acids: CSARETGVGANVLTF. The chain has TRBV20-1 and TRBJ2-6, with D possibly matching TRBD2 (6 bases). CDR1 and CDR2 (germline): DFQATT, SNEGSKA (reference sequence). This CDR3 spans 15 amino acids. With 0 bases removed from V and 4 bases from J, the gap between germline ends came to 10 bases.

There are many counts of this clonotype. The rearrangement joins TRBV27 to TRBJ1-5; possibly TRBD1 for D (5 bases). The length of the CDR3 is 13 residues. Deletions cut 8 bases from V and 1 base from J, with 9 bases between. Germline values: CDR1 MNHEY, CDR2 SMNVEV (reference sequence). The CDR3 DNA follows: TGTGCCAGCGTCGGGGCCAGCAATCAGCCCCAGCATTTT. It codes for CASVGASNQPQHF.

Only one count was recorded for this clonotype. This may be a read error, as it is one base from a much larger clone. This chain uses TRBV18 with TRBJ2-7; TRBD2 agrees at 9 bases. The V and J ends lost 3 bases and 3 bases, in that order; junction bases with no gene match: 6. CDR3 length: 15 residues. Germline V gives CDR1 KGHSH, CDR2 LQKENI. DNA of the CDR3: TGTGCCAGCTCACCCTCTAGCGGGGCTTACTACGAGCAGTACTTC. Its protein product is CASSPSSGAYYEQYF.

This clonotype was counted ten times or more. The rearrangement joins TRBV11-3 to TRBJ2-1, with 12 bases identical to TRBD2. The CDR3 is 15 amino acids. Germline CDR1 reads SGHNT; CDR2 reads YENEEA. Trimming cost V 5 bases and J 4 bases; bases outside gene matches: 3. CDR3 in amino acids: CASSPSGGGYNEQFF. As DNA, the CDR3 is TGTGCCAGCAGCCCTAGCGGGGGGGGATACAATGAGCAGTTCTTC. Full variable domain (rest looked up from reference TRBV11-3 and TRBJ2-1): EAGVVQSPRYKIIEKKQPVAFWCNPISGHNTLYWYLQNLGQGPELLIRYENEEAVDDSQLPKDRFSAERLKGVDSTLKIQPAELGDSAVYLCASSPSGGGYNEQFFGPGTRLTVL.

This clonotype was seen repeatedly, ten times or more. V usage is TRBV25-1 and J usage is TRBJ2-5; TRBD1 matches 10 bases. The trim removed 6 bases at V and 1 base at J, leaving 5 bases unmatched. This CDR3 contains 15 residues. CDR1 MGHDK and CDR2 SYGVNS come from the germline V gene. The CDR3 is CASSEGQGPQETQYF. The CDR3 DNA reads TGTGCCAGCAGCGAGGGACAGGGGCCCCAAGAGACCCAGTACTTC.

The table lists this clonotype with many counts. The rearrangement joins TRBV12-3 or TRBV12-4 to TRBJ2-3; no definite D call. This CDR3 contains 11 residues. The ends were cut back, 5 bases at V and 9 bases at J, with 9 bases in the middle. In DNA, the CDR3 is TGTGCCAGCAGTCAGATAAGGACGCAGTATTTT. This codes for CASSQIRTQYF.

This clonotype was counted ten times or more. The chain uses TRBV15 and TRBJ2-3, with D unclear. CDR1 and CDR2 from the germline V gene are LNHNV and YYDKDF (reference sequence). Trimming left V 0 bases short and J 6 bases short, with 16 bases between. This CDR3 is built from 16 residues. The CDR3 DNA is TGTGCCACCAGCAGAGATAATTTAGGACCACGGGATACGCAGTATTTT. Residues: CATSRDNLGPRDTQYF.

This clonotype was counted at least ten times. This chain connects TRBV6-2 or TRBV6-3 to TRBJ1-5; 10 nucleotides agree with TRBD1. The junction had 5 bases not matched to a gene; V was cut back by 2 bases and J by 7 bases. The CDR3 covers 15 residues. The germline V gene encodes CDR1 MNHEY and CDR2 SVGEGT. CDR3 nucleotides: TGTGCCAGCAGTTACGGGACAGGGGCTGGGCAGCCCCAGCATTTT. Its translation: CASSYGTGAGQPQHF.

In this sample, this clonotype turned up many times. This rearrangement joins TRBV18 to TRBJ2-3, with D possibly TRBD1 on 6 matching bases. The V end lost 3 bases, the J end lost 3 bases, and 13 bases lay between the germline ends. Germline assignment: CDR1 KGHSH and CDR2 LQKENI. The CDR3 runs to 15 residues. The CDR3: CASSPSTQGTDTQYF. CDR3 coding DNA: TGTGCCAGCTCACCTTCCACACAGGGAACAGATACGCAGTATTTT.

This clonotype was counted at least ten times. The CDR3 DNA is TGTGCCAGCAGTGTTCGGGTATTGGACGGAGCTTTCTTT. It codes for CASSVRVLDGAFF. The chain uses TRBV2 and TRBJ1-1; D unclear. Trimming cost V 4 bases and J 10 bases, with 16 bases left between them. This CDR3 has 13 residues. Germline V gives CDR1 SNHLY, CDR2 FYNNEI.

This clonotype was detected only a few times. The chain employs TRBV6-1 and TRBJ1-2; D ambiguous. With 6 bases removed from V and 5 bases from J, the gap between germline ends came to 16 bases. Germline values: CDR1 MNHNS, CDR2 SASEGT. This CDR3 comprises 14 residues. CDR3 loop: CASSPRVLGYGYTF. CDR3 DNA sequence: TGTGCCAGCAGCCCACGTGTCCTCGGGTATGGCTACACCTTC.

This chain joins TRBV5-4 and TRBJ1-2; 7 bases agree with TRBD1. V shed 2 bases and J 0 bases; nucleotides not matched to a gene: 1. In germline, CDR1 is SGHNT, CDR2 YYREEE (reference sequence). CDR3 length: 14 residues. The CDR3 region is CASSFGQANYGYTF. The CDR3 coding sequence is TGTGCCAGCAGCTTCGGACAGGCTAACTATGGCTACACCTTC.

This clonotype was counted many times. V usage is TRBV5-5 and J usage is TRBJ1-2; a possible D gene is TRBD1 (5 bases). CDR1 and CDR2 from the germline V gene are SGHKS and YYEKEE (reference sequence). The V and J ends lost 0 bases and 4 bases respectively, with 13 bases between them. This CDR3 has 15 amino acids. The CDR3 is CASSLAQGWGYGYTF. CDR3 nucleotides: TGTGCCAGCAGCTTGGCTCAGGGATGGGGCTATGGCTACACCTTC.

The rearrangement links TRBV7-2 to TRBJ2-7; D may be TRBD1 or TRBD2 (5 bases each). CDR1 is SGHTA, CDR2 FQGNSA, per germline. V lost 6 bases and J 6 bases, leaving 18 bases between the germline ends. The CDR3 extends over 14 amino acids. The CDR3 here is CASRPRGETGEQYF. CDR3 bases: TGTGCCAGCAGACCCCGGGGCGAGACGGGCGAGCAGTACTTC.

This clonotype has at least ten counts. The rearrangement uses TRBV6-2 or TRBV6-3 and TRBJ2-3; a weak D match, TRBD1 (5 bases). Germline V CDR1 and CDR2: MNHEY, SVGEGT. Trimming removed 7 bases from V and 0 bases from J, with 8 bases in between. The CDR3 is 13 amino acids. Here the CDR3 DNA reads TGTGCCAGCACCGACAGAAGCACAGATACGCAGTATTTT. This encodes CASTDRSTDTQYF.

The V and J genes are TRBV20-1 and TRBJ2-1; 9 bases align to TRBD2. Losses at the gene ends were 5 bases for V and 7 bases for J; bases not matched to a gene: 12. CDR3 size: 15 residues. Germline V gene sequence: CDR1 DFQATT, CDR2 SNEGSKA (reference sequence). CDR3 loop: CSAPPVGGGGNEQFF. DNA of the CDR3: TGCAGTGCTCCCCCGGTTGGCGGGGGGGGAAATGAGCAGTTCTTC.

This clonotype was recorded at least ten times. The genes are TRBV10-1 and TRBJ2-3; perhaps TRBD2 as D (7 bases). CDR1 is WNHNN and CDR2 is SYGVQD in the germline V gene (reference sequence). The germline V and J ends were trimmed by 4 bases and 1 base, with 12 bases remaining between them. The CDR3 loop spans 15 amino acids. CDR3 sequence (DNA): TGCGCCAGCAGTGGGGCGGGGGCGGGCACAGATACGCAGTATTTT. Protein sequence: CASSGAGAGTDTQYF.

This clonotype was detected many times. This chain links TRBV20-1 with TRBJ1-5, with TRBD1 matching over 7 bases. CDR3 length equals 13 residues. V was clipped by 5 bases and J by 3 bases; unmatched bases: 4. Germline CDR1 DFQATT, CDR2 SNEGSKA (reference sequence). CDR3 in amino acids: CSAGTAINQPQHF. CDR3 coding DNA: TGCAGTGCTGGGACAGCAATCAATCAGCCCCAGCATTTT.

This clonotype came up many times. The V and J genes are TRBV27 and TRBJ2-1; weak D call: TRBD2 (7 bases). Between the trimmed V and J ends, which lost 7 bases and 7 bases, there was a span of 23 bases. The CDR3 sequence is 16 residues long. The germline gives CDR1 MNHEY, CDR2 SMNVEV (reference sequence). The CDR3: CASTQAWGTTGNEQFF. The DNA of the CDR3 is TGTGCCAGCACCCAAGCGTGGGGGACTACAGGGAATGAGCAGTTCTTC.